The clone carrying this TCR beta chain turned up a few times. Then a second PCR, running roughly 7 to 11 cycles, was carried out with a sample-barcoded 5' primer and a J-beta primer mix. TCRdb re-analysed the 5' RACE reads in MiXCR, keeping a single row per CDR3 protein. Seen here are a few hundred thousand distinct CDR3 sequences, 25% to 30% observed once, and the top ten hold around a sixth. There are 17 residues in the CDR3. CDR1 and CDR2 from the germline V gene are MGHRA and YSYEKL. After removal of 1 base from V and 7 bases from J, the junction contained 16 bases not matched to a gene. The data were obtained in a study of blood T cells in healthy people across ages.

Sequenced material: blood. The chain couples TRBV4-1 to TRBJ2-7, with 7 nucleotides matching TRBD1. This receptor was identified in a woman between 70 and 85 years old in good health. CDR3 sequence: CASSQGSEELRQGEQYF. The CDR3 nucleotides read TGCGCCAGCAGCCAAGGATCCGAGGAGCTCCGACAGGGAGAGCAGTACTTC.